The entry that follows covers one T cell receptor (beta chain) sequence. The record originates from a study of T cell changes during pregnancy in multiple sclerosis. CDR1 and CDR2 from the germline V gene are LGHNA and YSLEER. This CDR3 contains 16 residues. The V end lost 0 bases, the J end lost 5 bases, and 17 bases lay between the germline ends. The assay was immunoSEQ multiplex PCR, and TCRdb's table has in-frame clones only and misses some. The table has tens of thousands of clones, 90% to 95% seen once. The chain is built from TRBV4-3 and TRBJ2-7, with D possibly matching TRBD2 (6 bases). The sample consisted of CD8+ T cells from peripheral blood mononuclear cells, taken in the second trimester of pregnancy. The receptor was isolated from a female donor with multiple sclerosis, enrolled in a pregnancy study. CDR3 in DNA: TGCGCCAGCAGCCAAGACCCGGGAGTGGTAGTCAACGAGCAGTACTTC. Its protein is CASSQDPGVVVNEQYF.